This section outlines one T cell receptor (beta chain) sequence together with its context. What it recognizes is unknown. These data come from a study of cytotoxic CD8 clonotypes in ibrutinib-treated CLL. About the research overall: Within the patient group, roughly 12 were relapsed/refractory and roughly 16 treatment-naive, and 17 were IGHV unmutated. The response samples were taken once patients had been treated for a median of approximately 12 months, range 6 to 36. Study outcomes and limitations: Clonality went up at ibrutinib response and then declined back toward baseline at progression.

The data were produced by immunoSEQ multiplex PCR, yet TCRdb's version contains in-frame clones alone and is incomplete. The sample has about 70,000 clones; 90% are singletons. The receptor was isolated from a human donor with chronic lymphocytic leukemia. The material was PBMCs, obtained after 12 months of ibrutinib treatment.

The CDR3 region has the DNA TGTGCCAGCAGCGTATCCGGTACCTACGAGCAGTACTTC. Its protein product is CASSVSGTYEQYF. The rearrangement links TRBV9 to TRBJ2-7; D is undetermined. V was shortened by 1 base and J by 2 bases, with 7 bases between the two germline ends. This CDR3 has 13 amino acids. Germline V gene sequence: CDR1 SGDLS, CDR2 YYNGEE. Based on the CDR3 plus reference TRBV9 and TRBJ2-7, the full variable domain is DSGVTQTPKHLITATGQRVTLRCSPRSGDLSVYWYQQSLDQGLQFLIQYYNGEERAKGNILERFSAQQFPDLHSELNLSSLELGDSALYFCASSVSGTYEQYFGPGTRLTVT.